This record covers a single TCR beta chain. The antigen is unknown. The record originates from a study of T cell repertoires in cytomegalovirus infection. Study information: Public TCR beta signatures were indicative of both CMV infection and a matching HLA type. Overall study findings and caveats: Dominating the ex vivo response were TCR beta clonotypes that were CMV-specific and HLA-C-restricted. Carriage of CMV together with the relevant HLA was identifiable through cumulative public TCR beta family frequency.

MiXCR was run by TCRdb on the reads, yielding one entry per CDR3 protein. The table lists roughly 720,000 distinct CDR3 sequences, less than 40% of them singletons. V was cut by 1 base and J by 4 bases, with 14 bases left in between. The CDR3 spans 15 residues. From germline, CDR1 is MGHRA and CDR2 YSYEKL. V gene TRBV4-1 combines with J gene TRBJ2-7; D may match TRBD1 or TRBD2 (5 bases each). The specimen sequenced was PBMCs. The source of this sequence is a human donor in good health (CMV status not recorded). Some clones in this sample may be carry-over from other donors' samples. CDR3 sequence: CASSQALLGGYEQYF. The CDR3 region has the DNA TGCGCCAGCAGCCAAGCCCTACTTGGGGGATACGAGCAGTACTTC.